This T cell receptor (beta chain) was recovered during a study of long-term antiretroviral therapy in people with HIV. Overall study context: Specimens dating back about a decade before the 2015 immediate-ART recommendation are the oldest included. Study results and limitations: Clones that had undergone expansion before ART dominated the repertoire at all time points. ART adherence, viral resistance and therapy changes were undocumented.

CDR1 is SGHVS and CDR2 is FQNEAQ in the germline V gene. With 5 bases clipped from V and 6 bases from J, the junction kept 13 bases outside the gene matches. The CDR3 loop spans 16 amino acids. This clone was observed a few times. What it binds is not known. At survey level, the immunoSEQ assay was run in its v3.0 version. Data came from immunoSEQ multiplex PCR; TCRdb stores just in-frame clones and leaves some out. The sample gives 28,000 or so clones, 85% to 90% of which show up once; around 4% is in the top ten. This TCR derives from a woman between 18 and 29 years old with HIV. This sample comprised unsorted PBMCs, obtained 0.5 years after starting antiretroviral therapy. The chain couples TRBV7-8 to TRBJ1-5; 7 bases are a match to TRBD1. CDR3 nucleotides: TGTGCCAGCAGCCTTAGGGATACAGGGGCATTTCAGCCCCAGCATTTT. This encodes CASSLRDTGAFQPQHF. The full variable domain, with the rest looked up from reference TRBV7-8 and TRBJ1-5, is GAGVSQSPRYKVAKRGQDVALRCDPISGHVSLFWYQQALGQGPEFLTYFQNEAQLDKSGLPSDRFFAERPEGSVSTLKIQRTQQEDSAVYLCASSLRDTGAFQPQHFGDGTRLSIL.